What follows are 7 T cell receptor beta chains derived from one specimen sequenced in a study of blood T cell repertoires in COVID-19. Clones were read by immunoSEQ multiplex PCR, and TCRdb kept only the in-frame ones, dropping some. The table lists 75,000 to 100,000 clones, about 85% of them singletons. Sequencing used peripheral blood. These receptor sequences come from a woman aged 80 or older with acute or convalescent COVID-19.

This chain links TRBV5-8 with TRBJ1-5; D may be TRBD1 (6 bases). This CDR3 region has 15 residues. The germline V gene encodes CDR1 SGHTS and CDR2 YDEGEE. V shed 4 bases and J shed 2 bases, with 13 bases lying between them. The DNA for the CDR3 is TGTGCCAGCAGCGTACAGGGTAAACGCAATCAGCCCCAGCATTTT. This translates into CASSVQGKRNQPQHF.

The V gene is TRBV5-5, the J gene TRBJ1-2, with D perhaps TRBD1 (6 bases). The CDR3 runs to 15 residues. Germline V CDR1 and CDR2: SGHKS, YYEKEE (reference sequence). The V end lost 1 base, the J end lost 4 bases, and 14 bases lay between the germline ends. The CDR3 sequence: CASSLNDRPSYGYTF. The CDR3 bases are TGTGCCAGCAGCTTGAACGACAGGCCTAGCTATGGCTACACCTTC. Full variable domain (missing parts from reference TRBV5-5 and TRBJ1-2): DAGVTQSPTHLIKTRGQQVTLRCSPISGHKSVSWYQQVLGQGPQFIFQYYEKEERGRGNFPDRFSARQFPNYSSELNVNALLLGDSALYLCASSLNDRPSYGYTFGSGTRLTVV.

The chain uses TRBV30 and TRBJ1-2; D perhaps matches TRBD1 (6 bases). V was cut by 3 bases and J by 4 bases, with 21 bases left in between. The V gene's germline CDR1 is GTSNPN and CDR2 SVGIG (reference sequence). This CDR3 is built from 16 residues. CDR3 loop: CAWRSGTSSRSYGYTF. The CDR3 DNA sequence: TGTGCCTGGAGGTCCGGGACAAGCTCTCGGAGCTATGGCTACACCTTC.

The chain's CDR3 is CASSQDKAQGGWDTEAFF. DNA of the CDR3: TGCGCCAGCAGCCAAGATAAGGCGCAGGGTGGTTGGGACACTGAAGCTTTCTTT. This chain links TRBV4-1 with TRBJ1-1; D possibly corresponds to TRBD1 (5 bases). CDR1 is MGHRA and CDR2 is YSYEKL in the germline V gene. There are 18 residues in the CDR3. Trimming left V 0 bases short and J 3 bases short, with 20 bases between.

The chain recombines TRBV5-1 with TRBJ2-3; D might be TRBD1 (5 bases). The CDR3 is 16 amino acids. CDR1 is SGHRS and CDR2 is YFSETQ in the germline V gene. The V and J ends lost 1 base and 1 base respectively, with 13 bases between them. CDR3 loop: CASSLPVGPGTDTQYF. The CDR3 bases are TGCGCCAGCAGCTTGCCCGTGGGGCCTGGCACAGATACGCAGTATTTT.

This clone appeared once. V gene TRBV6-5 combines with J gene TRBJ2-1, with 10 bases identical to TRBD2. V dropped 10 bases and J dropped 7; count of bases not matched to a gene: 13. Germline assignment: CDR1 MNHEY and CDR2 SVGAGI. This CDR3 comprises 15 residues. The CDR3 bases are TGTGCCATCCAACGCCAGCGGGGGGGGAGGAATGAGCAGTTCTTC. It yields the protein CAIQRQRGGRNEQFF.

This chain links TRBV4-2 with TRBJ2-7; TRBD1 aligns across 9 bases. The germline CDR1 and CDR2 sequences are LGHNA and YNFKEQ. This CDR3 is built from 15 residues. V trimming: 1 base; J trimming: 5 bases; junction bases outside the gene matches: 6. The CDR3 DNA sequence: TGTGCCAGCAGCCAAGTTGGGACAGGGATCAACGAGCAGTACTTC. Translated, it gives CASSQVGTGINEQYF.